A selection of T cell receptor beta chains follows, all from one sample in a study of blood T cell repertoires in COVID-19. Method: immunoSEQ multiplex PCR; TCRdb's copy keeps in-frame clones and lacks some. Among 150,000 to 200,000 clones listed, about 88% were seen once. Sequencing was performed on peripheral blood. These receptors were obtained from a man younger than 35 who had recovered from COVID-19. Each CDR3 is given without its conserved first and last residue. Fields, in order: J gene, V gene, CDR3 protein.

j_gene: TRBJ2-7; v_gene: TRBV4-1; CDR3aa: ASSQRTGDYEQY
j_gene: TRBJ2-7; v_gene: TRBV4-3; CDR3aa: ASSHRRGPYEQY
j_gene: TRBJ1-2; v_gene: TRBV5-4; CDR3aa: ASSLVRGRYGYT
j_gene: TRBJ2-3; v_gene: TRBV7-3; CDR3aa: ASSFWLAGVSTDTQY
j_gene: TRBJ2-1; v_gene: TRBV19; CDR3aa: ARTPGQGSSYNEQF
j_gene: TRBJ2-7; v_gene: TRBV5-4; CDR3aa: ASSLAPGSGYEQY
j_gene: TRBJ2-5; v_gene: TRBV5-4; CDR3aa: ASSFSTRGQETQY
j_gene: TRBJ2-7; v_gene: TRBV10-3; CDR3aa: AISEERDTTEQY
j_gene: TRBJ2-2; v_gene: TRBV10-3; CDR3aa: AISEDRDGELYTGELF
j_gene: TRBJ2-7; v_gene: TRBV7-2; CDR3aa: ASRSSGISYEQY
j_gene: TRBJ2-1; v_gene: TRBV29-1; CDR3aa: SGAGLAGKTDNEQF
j_gene: TRBJ2-1; v_gene: TRBV6-2/TRBV6-3; CDR3aa: ASSPTGLYNEQF
j_gene: TRBJ2-2; v_gene: TRBV5-1; CDR3aa: ASSSLGPAGAVTGELF